The present TCR beta chain was sequenced within a study of T cells in Graves' hyperthyroidism and ophthalmopathy (dated 2019 in TCRdb). About the full investigation: Peripheral blood was collected at initial diagnosis, before any treatment. To identify TCR V-J signatures that set the groups apart, the researchers used a discovery cohort of roughly 100 patients, made up of 40 to 45 with Graves' ophthalmopathy and around 58 with stable Graves' hyperthyroidism. Prospective prediction of ophthalmopathy was tested in an independent validation cohort consisting of 18 hyperthyroidism patients and around 16 patients who later progressed to ophthalmopathy. The 85 to 100 discovery patients were randomly split 7:3 into training and test sets. The study also compared thyroid tissue and blood T-cell repertoires from roughly 6 Graves' hyperthyroidism patients. Once sampling was done, hyperthyroidism patients were given methimazole at a starting dose of 30 mg daily, whereas ophthalmopathy patients were given high-dose intravenous methylprednisolone. The paper reports TCR Vbeta CDR3 sequencing of roughly 140 peripheral blood samples: approximately 41 ophthalmopathy, fewer than 80 hyperthyroidism and around 17 progressor patients. What the work shows at the level of the full study, not this receptor alone: Most expanded thyroid clonotypes (frequency above 0.001) were also detected in blood, suggesting blood repertoires may reflect thyroid immune responses. In validation, the model predicted progression to ophthalmopathy with approximately 71% sensitivity and 72% to 75% specificity, a median of 6.5 months before onset. In cross-validation, a model built on a 13 V-J signature told ophthalmopathy apart from stable hyperthyroidism with over 85% sensitivity and approximately 84% specificity, and in testing the same model reached 80%/75%. Sample size was not statistically predetermined, and blinding of investigators to group allocation was not performed.

The cysteine opens and the phenylalanine closes a CDR3 of 12 amino acids. Only the CDR3 DNA stays, 36 bases, in frame from base 1. Deletion took 6 bases off V and 10 bases off J, with a span of 13 bases between the germline ends. From a lookup of the germline V gene, CDR1 and CDR2 are MDHEN and SYDVKM. This clonotype was seen more than once but under ten times. The antigen it binds to is not known. Per-base qualities were not stored, and no clone one base away is much larger. TCR beta CDR3 regions were amplified from RNA transcripts. For the first round of RT-PCR on the TCR CDR3, the HTBI primer set was used together with the Qiagen OneStep RT-PCR kit. Libraries were constructed in a second round of multiplex PCR, after which size selection and purification were performed. Paired-end sequencing of the libraries was performed with 100 bp reads on an Illumina HiSeq2000. On the authors' methods: Raw data were processed with SOAPnuke, discarding reads with adapters, uncalled bases, mean Phred below 15, or no exact constant-primer or identifier match. COPE v1.2.5 was used to merge high-quality paired reads, and clonotypes were defined as unique nucleotide sequences. Clonotypes were aligned to IMGT TRBV, TRBD and TRBJ reference segments using MiTCR v1.1. Analysis was restricted to V-J combinations with a frequency above 0.0001, which covered about 99% of repertoires. A TCS score was defined as the ratio of F50 (clonal expansion) to E x V (chaos), with BLOSUM62-based TCRdist applied between CDR3 peptides within each V-J. Welch's t-statistics and random forest reduced roughly 500 V-J features to fewer than 15, which were used in a naive Bayes classifier (R e1071). The raw public data were reprocessed by TCRdb itself: fastp quality trimming at Q25, MiXCR clonotype calling, in-frame beta chains only. When rows share a CDR3 protein, they turn into one entry using the most common DNA and genes. The authors' filters were not applied to this entry. The sample profile shows about 600,000 distinct CDR3 sequences; 16% of them were found once. Roughly 3% of the sample is held by the ten biggest clonotypes.

Ophthalmopathy patients had moderately to severely active disease, with a Clinical Activity Score of 3 or more, a NOSPECS grade of 4 or more, and a disease duration of less than 3 months. Any patient with an uncontrolled infection, another autoimmune disease, pregnancy or lactation was excluded. Diagnoses were established on the basis of clinical symptoms, serum thyroxine and TRAb, thyroid ultrasound, and orbital computed tomography. PBMCs were isolated from about 9.2 ml of fresh peripheral blood by Ficoll-Paque density gradient centrifugation. Trizol reagent was used to extract total RNA, and RNA quality was then checked on an Agilent 2100 Bioanalyzer.

This clonotype was obtained from a woman in her 40s with Graves' ophthalmopathy. The chain employs TRBV28 and TRBJ2-1, with the D call tentatively TRBD1 or TRBD2, each fitting 5 bases. The sample taken for sequencing was blood. The DNA reads as follows: TGTGCCAGCAGCCGGGGCAGGGACGAGCAGTTCTTC. Translated, this is CASSRGRDEQFF.